The sequence of this TCR beta chain was determined in a study of graft-versus-host responses after intestinal transplantation. In the case of this clone: Antigen specificity is unknown.

The CDR3 extends over 14 amino acids. With 3 bases removed from V and 1 base from J, the gap between germline ends came to 9 bases. Germline values: CDR1 SGHNT, CDR2 YENEEA. Findings and caveats of the study: Allografts carried high graft-versus-host to host-versus-graft clonal ratios in patients having graft-donor T cell macrochimerism.

Lymphocytes (intraepithelial and lamina propria) were released by processing the graft tissue. Clones were sequenced by immunoSEQ multiplex PCR, and TCRdb holds only the in-frame ones, with some missing. The sample lists more than 9,500 clones, 70% to 75% occurring once. The material sequenced was ileum tissue, taken around 140 days after intestinal transplantation. V is TRBV11-3 and J is TRBJ1-1; D not resolved. This receptor was taken from a human patient who received an intestinal transplant, so some T cells may come from the graft donor. CDR3: CASSFPPRNTEAFF. CDR3 DNA sequence: TGTGCCAGCAGCTTCCCCCCCCGGAACACTGAAGCTTTCTTT.